These T cell receptor beta chains were read from a single sample in a study of blood T cells in healthy people across ages. MiXCR, run by TCRdb on the 5' RACE reads, gives a single entry per CDR3 protein. The profile covers roughly 700,000 distinct CDR3 sequences, with approximately 50% appearing a single time and around 32% taken by the ten largest. Sequences were obtained from blood. Receptor source: a woman aged 55-69 years in good health. Each CDR3 is given with its conserved first and last residue. The D gene is left open where the match is weak. Size is stated for part of the rows, as once, few or many counts, or as a class when the clone is expanded.

clone size	D gene	CDR3 length	J gene	V gene	CDR3 protein	CDR3 DNA
-	-	14	TRBJ2-7	TRBV20-1	CSARASLAPYEQYF	TGCAGTGCTAGAGCTAGCTTGGCACCCTACGAGCAGTACTTC
-	-	12	TRBJ2-7	TRBV29-1	CSSSGPIYEQYF	TGCAGCTCTTCTGGGCCAATCTACGAGCAGTACTTC
few	-	15	TRBJ2-7	TRBV21-1	CASNLGTSGTYEQYF	TGTGCCAGCAACCTTGGGACTAGCGGAACCTACGAGCAGTACTTC
few	TRBD2	14	TRBJ2-7	TRBV20-1	CSAPRTSGYFEQYF	TGCAGTGCTCCTCGGACTAGCGGGTATTTCGAGCAGTACTTC
few	-	13	TRBJ1-4	TRBV20-1	CSARLWTNEKLFF	TGCAGTGCTAGATTGTGGACTAATGAAAAACTGTTTTTT
few	-	17	TRBJ2-5	TRBV21-1	CASMRCRTSGPQETQYF	TGTGCCAGCATGCGATGTAGGACTAGCGGGCCGCAAGAGACCCAGTACTTC
-	TRBD2	15	TRBJ2-1	TRBV7-3	CASSSGTSGRNERFF	TGTGCCAGCAGCTCCGGGACTAGCGGGAGGAATGAGCGGTTCTTC
few	-	15	TRBJ2-5	TRBV4-2	CASSQGARVGETQYF	TGTGCCAGCAGCCAAGGGGCCAGGGTGGGAGAGACCCAGTACTTC
-	TRBD1	15	TRBJ2-2	TRBV4-3	CASSQTGTVTGELFF	TGCGCCAGCAGCCAAACCGGGACAGTCACCGGGGAGCTGTTTTTT
few	TRBD2	16	TRBJ2-7	TRBV4-1	CASSWRGAGGSYEQYF	TGCGCCAGCAGCTGGCGGGGAGCGGGAGGCTCCTACGAGCAGTACTTC
-	TRBD2	15	TRBJ2-5	TRBV20-1	CSAVPSGILEETQYF	TGCAGTGCTGTACCTAGCGGGATTTTGGAAGAGACCCAGTACTTC
many	-	13	TRBJ2-7	TRBV7-2	CASSSTRRHEQYF	TGTGCCAGCAGTTCAACGAGGAGGCACGAGCAGTACTTC
-	-	13	TRBJ1-2	TRBV6-5	CASRATSPYGYTF	TGTGCCAGCAGGGCCACCTCCCCCTATGGCTACACCTTC
few	TRBD2	14	TRBJ2-5	TRBV7-9	CASSPPGGRETQYF	TGTGCCAGCAGCCCCCCCGGGGGGAGAGAGACCCAGTACTTC
-	-	14	TRBJ2-3	TRBV4-3	CASSQARSSDTQYF	TGCGCCAGCAGCCAAGCCAGATCGAGCGATACGCAGTATTTT
few	TRBD2	18	TRBJ2-7	TRBV20-1	CSARGRGSGISFSYEQYF	TGCAGTGCTAGAGGTCGAGGTAGCGGGATATCTTTTTCCTACGAGCAGTACTTC
-	TRBD1	15	TRBJ2-3	TRBV12-3/TRBV12-4	CASSPPGQGRGTQYF	TGTGCCAGCAGTCCCCCGGGACAGGGGAGAGGTACGCAGTATTTT
-	-	13	TRBJ2-7	TRBV6-1	CASSVVTGYEQYF	TGTGCCAGCAGTGTTGTAACGGGCTACGAGCAGTACTTC
-	-	12	TRBJ2-5	TRBV2	CASRRETETQYF	TGTGCCAGCAGACGGGAGACAGAGACCCAGTACTTC
-	TRBD1	15	TRBJ2-3	TRBV6-1	CASSDPGQGLSTQYF	TGTGCCAGCAGTGATCCGGGACAGGGTCTATCAACGCAGTATTTT
few	-	12	TRBJ1-2	TRBV29-1	CSVEKGRYGYTF	TGCAGCGTTGAGAAGGGCCGCTATGGCTACACCTTC
-	-	15	TRBJ2-2	TRBV2	CASRTGTVNTGELFF	TGTGCCAGCAGGACCGGGACGGTGAACACCGGGGAGCTGTTTTTT
few	TRBD1	16	TRBJ2-7	TRBV27	CASSLGRDRATYEQYF	TGTGCCAGCAGTTTAGGAAGGGACAGGGCCACCTACGAGCAGTACTTC
few	-	10	TRBJ2-7	TRBV20-1	CSAGNYEQYF	TGCAGTGCTGGTAACTACGAGCAGTACTTC
few	-	14	TRBJ2-2	TRBV20-1	CSASEGSDTGELFF	TGCAGTGCTAGCGAGGGTTCGGACACCGGGGAGCTGTTTTTT
few	TRBD1	15	TRBJ1-2	TRBV29-1	CSVGGSNRGEIGYTF	TGCAGCGTTGGTGGTTCGAACAGGGGGGAGATTGGCTACACCTTC
-	TRBD1	15	TRBJ1-2	TRBV28	CASSSTGPSLYGYTF	TGTGCCAGCAGTTCGACAGGGCCTTCCCTCTATGGCTACACCTTC
-	-	15	TRBJ2-7	TRBV7-2	CASSSGPTGTYEQYF	TGTGCCAGCAGCTCGGGACCGACAGGAACCTACGAGCAGTACTTC
-	-	15	TRBJ1-6	TRBV7-2	CASSLSGAFNSPLHF	TGTGCCAGCAGCCTTTCCGGGGCCTTCAATTCACCCCTCCACTTT
-	-	20	TRBJ2-6	TRBV25-1	CASSDPKEGGTGNGANVLTF	TGTGCCAGCAGTGACCCAAAAGAGGGGGGCACAGGGAATGGGGCCAACGTCCTGACTTTC
-	-	13	TRBJ2-6	TRBV29-1	CSVEMNGANVLTF	TGCAGCGTTGAAATGAATGGGGCCAACGTCCTGACTTTC
-	TRBD1	16	TRBJ2-7	TRBV7-2	CASSLTAGTGSYEQYF	TGTGCCAGCAGCTTAACCGCCGGGACAGGGTCCTACGAGCAGTACTTC
-	-	21	TRBJ2-1	TRBV11-2	CASSLENFPTLLGRARNEQFF	TGTGCCAGCAGCTTAGAGAATTTTCCGACCCTCCTCGGCCGGGCCAGGAATGAGCAGTTCTTC
few	TRBD1	16	TRBJ2-7	TRBV7-9	CASSSIIWDRVYEQYF	TGTGCCAGCAGCTCAATAATCTGGGACAGGGTCTACGAGCAGTACTTC
-	TRBD1	15	TRBJ2-5	TRBV20-1	CSATTGDDLQETQYF	TGCAGTGCTACGACAGGGGACGATTTACAAGAGACCCAGTACTTC
few	-	15	TRBJ2-4	TRBV7-8	CASSLAPGPGNIQYF	TGTGCCAGCAGCTTAGCGCCCGGGCCAGGGAACATTCAGTACTTC
many	-	11	TRBJ2-5	TRBV6-5	CASSWGETQYF	TGTGCCAGCAGTTGGGGAGAGACCCAGTACTTC
-	TRBD2	18	TRBJ2-3	TRBV6-5	CASSYSGGREGRVDTQYF	TGTGCCAGCAGTTACTCAGGGGGACGGGAGGGCCGAGTAGATACGCAGTATTTT
-	-	17	TRBJ2-1	TRBV5-1	CASSLAEGGGSNNEQFF	TGCGCCAGCAGCTTGGCCGAAGGAGGCGGTTCCAACAATGAGCAGTTCTTC
-	-	15	TRBJ2-1	TRBV27	CASSPYKTRADEQFF	TGTGCCAGCAGTCCTTATAAAACACGCGCCGATGAGCAGTTCTTC
-	TRBD1	16	TRBJ2-1	TRBV19	CASSIVVQGAYNEQFF	TGTGCCAGTAGTATAGTTGTACAGGGGGCCTACAATGAGCAGTTCTTC
-	-	14	TRBJ2-7	TRBV7-2	CASSLGPAAYEQYF	TGTGCCAGCAGCTTAGGGCCGGCGGCCTACGAGCAGTACTTC
once	TRBD2	15	TRBJ2-1	TRBV5-1	CASSLSGSADNEQFF	TGCGCCAGCAGCTTGAGCGGGAGCGCCGACAATGAGCAGTTCTTC
few	-	18	TRBJ2-6	TRBV20-1	CSARGGEGRYSGANVLTF	TGCAGTGCTAGGGGGGGTGAGGGAAGGTACTCTGGGGCCAACGTCCTGACTTTC
-	-	15	TRBJ2-7	TRBV4-3	CASSPSAGSSYEQYF	TGCGCCAGCAGCCCCTCAGCGGGCTCCTCCTACGAGCAGTACTTC
-	TRBD2	16	TRBJ2-7	TRBV7-3	CASSSLGLAGVNEQYF	TGTGCCAGCAGCTCCTTGGGACTAGCGGGAGTGAATGAGCAGTACTTC
-	-	14	TRBJ1-1	TRBV7-2	CASSQRRSNTEAFF	TGTGCCAGCAGCCAGAGGCGATCGAACACTGAAGCTTTCTTT
-	-	13	TRBJ1-2	TRBV28	CASSLTDLSGYTF	TGTGCCAGCAGTTTGACAGACCTCTCAGGCTACACCTTC
-	TRBD1	14	TRBJ1-1	TRBV3-1	CASSFGTANTEAFF	TGTGCCAGCAGCTTTGGGACAGCGAACACTGAAGCTTTCTTT
many	-	13	TRBJ1-2	TRBV14	CASSPRLDYGYTF	TGTGCCAGCAGCCCAAGGTTGGACTATGGCTACACCTTC
few	-	15	TRBJ2-3	TRBV28	CASSPPTSLTDTQYF	TGTGCCAGCAGTCCGCCTACGTCCCTCACAGATACGCAGTATTTT
few	-	16	TRBJ2-1	TRBV27	CASSLWAPRGGNEQFF	TGTGCCAGCAGTTTATGGGCTCCCCGTGGGGGCAATGAGCAGTTCTTC
few	-	13	TRBJ1-5	TRBV7-9	CASSFDQDQPQHF	TGTGCCAGCAGCTTCGACCAGGATCAGCCCCAGCATTTT
few	TRBD2	16	TRBJ2-5	TRBV5-6	CASSLGGRALRETQYF	TGTGCCAGCAGCTTGGGCGGGAGGGCGTTAAGAGAGACCCAGTACTTC
-	-	15	TRBJ2-5	TRBV15	CATSRDLGQIGTQYF	TGTGCCACCAGCAGAGATTTGGGACAAATTGGGACCCAGTACTTC
-	-	13	TRBJ2-1	TRBV15	CATSRELYNEQFF	TGTGCCACCAGCAGAGAACTATACAATGAGCAGTTCTTC
-	TRBD1	16	TRBJ2-7	TRBV18	CASSQALSQGAYEQYF	TGTGCCAGCTCACAAGCCCTCTCACAGGGGGCTTACGAGCAGTACTTC